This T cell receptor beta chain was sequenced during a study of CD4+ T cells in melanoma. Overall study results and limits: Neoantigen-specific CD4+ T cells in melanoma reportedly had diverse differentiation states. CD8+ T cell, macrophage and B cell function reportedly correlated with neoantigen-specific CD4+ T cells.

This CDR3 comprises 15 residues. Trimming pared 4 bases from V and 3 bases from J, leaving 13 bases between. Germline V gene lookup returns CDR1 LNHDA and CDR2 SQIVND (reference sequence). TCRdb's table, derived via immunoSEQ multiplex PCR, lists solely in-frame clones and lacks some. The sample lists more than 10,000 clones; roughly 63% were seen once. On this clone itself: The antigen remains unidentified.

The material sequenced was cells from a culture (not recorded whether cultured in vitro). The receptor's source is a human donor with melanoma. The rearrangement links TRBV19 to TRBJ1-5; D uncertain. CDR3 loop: CASSTRIGNNQPQHF. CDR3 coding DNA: TGTGCCAGTAGTACGAGGATCGGGAACAATCAGCCCCAGCATTTT.